This T cell receptor (beta chain) was identified in a study of blood T cell repertoires in COVID-19. The overall study: Collection of acute and convalescent COVID-19 samples took place in the United States, Italy and Spain. From T cells, B-cell-depleted T cells, or PBMCs came the material, which was cDNA or gDNA.

How the authors handled the data: The assay estimated nucleated cells by amplifying reference gene primers. Here immunoSEQ multiplex PCR was the method, and the copy in TCRdb shows in-frame clones only, minus some. V, J and clone size are taken as reported in that table, and D and trimming were inferred from the DNA itself. The sample lists 55,000 to 90,000 clones; 91% were seen once. The CDR3 totals 16 residues. The V segment lost 5 bases and the J segment 3 bases; nucleotides outside the gene matches: 8. Germline V gene sequence: CDR1 SEHNR, CDR2 FQNEAQ (reference sequence). The chain combines TRBV7-9 with TRBJ2-4; TRBD1 matches 9 bases. The receptor's source is a human donor with active COVID-19. The donor label of this sample is uncertain. The material sequenced was peripheral blood. CDR3 region: CASSTTGGEGKNIQYF. CDR3 DNA sequence: TGTGCCAGCAGCACCACAGGGGGCGAGGGCAAAAACATTCAGTACTTC.